This T cell receptor beta chain comes out of a study of blood T cell repertoires in COVID-19. Study-wide context: Recovered Cohort 3 donors showed two negative PCRs, clearance, or symptom resolution. T cells, B-cell-depleted T cells, or PBMCs supplied cDNA or gDNA.

Sequenced by immunoSEQ multiplex PCR; TCRdb stores in-frame clones only, minus some. In the table there are 350,000 to 450,000 clones, approximately 89% of which are singletons. Participants, about 18 to 100 years old, spanned more than 20 US areas. Cohorts were based on clinical histories the participants reported. V dropped 5 bases and J dropped 7 bases, with 9 bases sitting between them. Germline CDR1 MDHEN, CDR2 SYDVKM. This CDR3 has 12 amino acids. The sample taken for sequencing was PBMCs or T cells enriched from blood (not recorded which). This TCR derives from a man aged 40-49 years in a cohort exposed to, infected with or recovered from COVID-19 (not recorded which). This chain joins TRBV28 and TRBJ1-5, with D perhaps matching TRBD1 (6 bases). The CDR3 protein is CASSTGYQPQHF. The CDR3 DNA reads as TGTGCCAGCAGTACAGGGTACCAGCCCCAGCATTTT.